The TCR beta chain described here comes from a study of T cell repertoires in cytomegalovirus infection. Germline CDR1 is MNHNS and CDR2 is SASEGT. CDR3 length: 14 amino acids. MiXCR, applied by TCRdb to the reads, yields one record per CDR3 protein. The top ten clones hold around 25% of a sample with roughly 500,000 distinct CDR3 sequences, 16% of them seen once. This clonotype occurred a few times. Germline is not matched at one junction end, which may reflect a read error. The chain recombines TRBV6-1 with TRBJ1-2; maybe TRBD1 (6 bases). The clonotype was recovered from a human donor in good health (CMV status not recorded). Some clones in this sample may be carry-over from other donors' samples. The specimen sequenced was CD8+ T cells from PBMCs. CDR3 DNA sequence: TGTGCCAGCGGTGAGGGGGGGGGGGACTATGGCTACACCTTC. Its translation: CASGEGGGDYGYTF.